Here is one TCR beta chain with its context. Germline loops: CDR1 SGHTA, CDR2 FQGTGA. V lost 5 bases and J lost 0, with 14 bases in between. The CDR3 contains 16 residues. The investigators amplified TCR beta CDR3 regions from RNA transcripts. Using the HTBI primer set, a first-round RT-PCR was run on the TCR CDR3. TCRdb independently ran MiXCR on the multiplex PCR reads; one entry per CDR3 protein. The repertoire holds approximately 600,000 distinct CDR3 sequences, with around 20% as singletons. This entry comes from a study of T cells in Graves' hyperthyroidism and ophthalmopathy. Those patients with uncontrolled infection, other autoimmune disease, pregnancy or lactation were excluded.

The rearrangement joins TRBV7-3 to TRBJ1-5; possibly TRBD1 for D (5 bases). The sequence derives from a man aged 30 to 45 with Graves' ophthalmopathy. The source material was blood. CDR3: CASSPGARDSNQPQHF. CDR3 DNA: TGTGCCAGCAGCCCTGGGGCGCGGGATAGCAATCAGCCCCAGCATTTT.